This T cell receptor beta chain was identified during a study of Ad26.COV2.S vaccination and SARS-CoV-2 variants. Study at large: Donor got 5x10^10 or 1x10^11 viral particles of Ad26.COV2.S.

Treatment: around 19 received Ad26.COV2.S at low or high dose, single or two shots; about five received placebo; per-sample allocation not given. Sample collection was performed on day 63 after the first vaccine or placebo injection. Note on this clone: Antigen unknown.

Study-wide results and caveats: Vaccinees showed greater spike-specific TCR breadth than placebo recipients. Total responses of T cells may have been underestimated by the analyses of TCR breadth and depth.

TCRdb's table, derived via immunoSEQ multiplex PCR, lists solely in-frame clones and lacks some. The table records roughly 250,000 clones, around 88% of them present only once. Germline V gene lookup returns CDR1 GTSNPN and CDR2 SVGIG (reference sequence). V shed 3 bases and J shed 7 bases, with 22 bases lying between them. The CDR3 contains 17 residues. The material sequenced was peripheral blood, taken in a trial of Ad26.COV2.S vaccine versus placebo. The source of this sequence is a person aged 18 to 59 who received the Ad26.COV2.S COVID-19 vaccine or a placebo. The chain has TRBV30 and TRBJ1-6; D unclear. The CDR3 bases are TGTGCCTGGAGGGATCTCTCGAGGAGGGCGGGAAATTCACCCCTCCACTTT. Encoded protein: CAWRDLSRRAGNSPLHF.